The 10 T cell receptor beta chains given below trace back to one sample, sequenced in a study of cytomegalovirus exposure and HLA in healthy donors. Amplification used 60 Vbeta primers and 13 Jbeta primers. Sequencing was performed with immunoSEQ multiplex PCR; in TCRdb, only in-frame clones are kept and a portion is missing. The data hold roughly 90,000 clones, with 75% to 90% observed a single time. The sample consisted of PBMCs. The receptors come from a man younger than 35 in good health and CMV-seronegative.

This chain joins TRBV9 and TRBJ2-1; D is perhaps TRBD2 (5 bases). Deletions cut 1 base from V and 5 bases from J, with 10 bases between. Germline V gene data show CDR1 as SGDLS and CDR2 as YYNGEE. The CDR3 is 14 amino acids. The CDR3 coding sequence is TGTGCCAGCAGCGTACGTCGGGAAGACAATGAGCAGTTCTTC. Its translation is CASSVRREDNEQFF.

The V call is TRBV6-5, the J call TRBJ2-7; a weak D match, TRBD2 (5 bases). The CDR3 runs to 13 residues. Trimming took 6 bases from V and 2 from J, leaving 11 bases between them. Germline CDR1 reads MNHEY; CDR2 reads SVGAGI. The CDR3 protein is CASRRGGAYEQYF. The CDR3 DNA reads TGTGCCAGCAGGCGTGGAGGAGCCTACGAGCAGTACTTC.

This rearrangement joins TRBV29-1 to TRBJ2-7; D is perhaps TRBD1 (6 bases). The CDR3 has 14 amino acids. The germline V gene encodes CDR1 SQVTM and CDR2 ANQGSEA. The V gene lost 1 base and the J gene lost 0 bases, with 10 bases spanning the gap. Written as DNA, the CDR3 is TGCAGCGTTGAAGGTCAGGGGTCCTCCTACGAGCAGTACTTC. This encodes CSVEGQGSSYEQYF.

V and J are TRBV19 and TRBJ2-7, with D tentatively TRBD2 (5 bases). CDR3 length: 13 amino acids. Germline CDR1 is LNHDA and CDR2 is SQIVND (reference sequence). V lost 6 bases and J 2 bases, leaving 11 bases between the germline ends. The CDR3 protein is CASSRDPTYEQYF. The CDR3 bases are TGTGCCAGTAGCCGGGATCCTACCTACGAGCAGTACTTC.

J is TRBJ2-1 and V is TRBV19, with 13 bases lining up with TRBD2. The length of the CDR3 is 16 residues. Unmatched junction bases numbered 10, after V lost 5 bases and J lost 9 bases. Germline V lookup: CDR1 LNHDA, CDR2 SQIVND (reference sequence). The DNA of the CDR3 is TGTGCCAGTAGTGTCGGGACTAGCGGGGTAATAGGTGAGCAGTTCTTC. It codes for CASSVGTSGVIGEQFF.

The rearrangement links TRBV19 to TRBJ2-3, with D unresolved. In germline, CDR1 is LNHDA, CDR2 SQIVND (reference sequence). Between the trimmed V and J ends, which lost 3 bases and 7 bases, there was a span of 5 bases. This CDR3 is built from 11 residues. The CDR3 DNA follows: TGTGCCAGTAGTATCGTTAATACGCAGTATTTT. It encodes CASSIVNTQYF.

The J gene is TRBJ2-5, the V gene TRBV4-3, with TRBD2 as a possible D gene (5 bases). Trimming pared 0 bases from V and 5 bases from J, leaving 19 bases between. The CDR3 consists of 17 residues. The germline V gene encodes CDR1 LGHNA and CDR2 YSLEER. The CDR3 coding sequence is TGCGCCAGCAGCCAAGATCATTTCCGGGATGTGGCGGAGACCCAGTACTTC. Its protein product is CASSQDHFRDVAETQYF.

V and J are TRBV4-3 and TRBJ1-2, with D hard to call. CDR1 is LGHNA and CDR2 is YSLEER in the germline V gene. This CDR3 is built from 16 residues. Deletions cut 0 bases from V and 8 bases from J, with 19 bases between. The CDR3 nucleotides are TGCGCCAGCAGCCAAGAAGGAGGGTTGCGGGTCGTCGGCTACACCTTC. Its protein is CASSQEGGLRVVGYTF.

This chain connects TRBV5-1 to TRBJ1-1; a possible D gene is TRBD1 (6 bases). Germline values: CDR1 SGHRS, CDR2 YFSETQ. The CDR3 is made up of 17 amino acids. The V and J ends lost 4 bases and 1 base respectively, with 20 bases between them. CDR3 DNA: TGCGCCAGCAGCCTCACCCCGACAGGATCGAAGAACACTGAAGCTTTCTTT. Amino acids: CASSLTPTGSKNTEAFF.

The V call is TRBV18, the J call TRBJ2-5; D might be TRBD1 (5 bases). The CDR3 consists of 17 residues. Germline V gives CDR1 KGHSH, CDR2 LQKENI. V dropped 5 bases and J dropped 5 bases, with 24 bases sitting between them. The CDR3 sequence is CASSTGQGQGTWETQYF. The CDR3 DNA sequence: TGTGCCAGCTCAACCGGCCAAGGACAAGGCACGTGGGAGACCCAGTACTTC.